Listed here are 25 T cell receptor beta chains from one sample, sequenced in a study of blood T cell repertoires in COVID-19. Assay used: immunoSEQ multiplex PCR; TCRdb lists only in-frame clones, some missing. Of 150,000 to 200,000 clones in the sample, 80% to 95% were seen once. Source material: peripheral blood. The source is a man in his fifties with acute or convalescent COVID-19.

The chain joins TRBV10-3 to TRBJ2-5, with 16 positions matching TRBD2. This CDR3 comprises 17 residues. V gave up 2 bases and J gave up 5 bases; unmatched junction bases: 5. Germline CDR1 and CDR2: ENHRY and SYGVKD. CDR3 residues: CAISEGTSGGARETQYF. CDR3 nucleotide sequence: TGTGCCATCAGTGAGGGGACTAGCGGGGGGGCCCGGGAGACCCAGTACTTC.

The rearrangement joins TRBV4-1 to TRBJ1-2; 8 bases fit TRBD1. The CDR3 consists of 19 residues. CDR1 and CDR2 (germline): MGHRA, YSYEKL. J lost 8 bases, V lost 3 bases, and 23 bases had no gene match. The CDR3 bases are TGCGCCAGCAGCCACCTGAAGGGACAGGTCAAGGATATGGAGAACGGCTACACCTTC. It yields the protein CASSHLKGQVKDMENGYTF.

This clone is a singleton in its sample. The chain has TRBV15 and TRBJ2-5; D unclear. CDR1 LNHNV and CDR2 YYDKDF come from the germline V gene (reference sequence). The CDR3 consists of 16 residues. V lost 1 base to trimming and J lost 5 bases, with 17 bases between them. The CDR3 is CATSRGSRHLGETQYF. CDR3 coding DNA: TGTGCCACCAGCAGAGGCTCGCGGCACCTTGGGGAGACCCAGTACTTC.

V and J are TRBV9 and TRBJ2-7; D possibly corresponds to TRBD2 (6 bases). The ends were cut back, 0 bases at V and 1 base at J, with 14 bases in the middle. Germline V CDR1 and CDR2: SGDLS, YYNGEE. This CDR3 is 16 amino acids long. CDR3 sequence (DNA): TGTGCCAGCAGCGTAGGACCCCTAGCGCGTTCCTACGAGCAGTACTTC. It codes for CASSVGPLARSYEQYF.

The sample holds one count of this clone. This CDR3 reads CASSQEPRDRPSYGYTF. The CDR3 coding sequence is TGCGCCAGCAGCCAAGAGCCCCGGGACAGGCCCTCCTATGGCTACACCTTC. The chain couples TRBV4-1 to TRBJ1-2, with 8 bases lining up with TRBD1. V gave up 0 bases and J gave up 4 bases; unmatched junction bases: 10. Looked up from germline, CDR1 is MGHRA and CDR2 is YSYEKL. The CDR3 loop spans 17 amino acids.

The CDR3 bases are TGTGCCAGCGGGGGACAGCCCAACACTGAAGCTTTCTTT. Its translation is CASGGQPNTEAFF. The chain combines TRBV2 with TRBJ1-1; 7 nucleotides align to TRBD1. The J segment lost 2 bases and the V segment lost 8 bases, leaving 5 bases of the junction unmatched. Germline V gene sequence: CDR1 SNHLY, CDR2 FYNNEI. This CDR3 spans 13 amino acids.

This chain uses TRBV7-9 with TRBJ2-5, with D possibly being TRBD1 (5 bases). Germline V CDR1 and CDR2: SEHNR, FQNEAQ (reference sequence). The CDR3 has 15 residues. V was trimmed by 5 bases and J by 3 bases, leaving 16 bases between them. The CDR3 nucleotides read TGTGCCAGCAGCCCCCCGACGACAGAAAAAGAGACCCAGTACTTC. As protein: CASSPPTTEKETQYF.

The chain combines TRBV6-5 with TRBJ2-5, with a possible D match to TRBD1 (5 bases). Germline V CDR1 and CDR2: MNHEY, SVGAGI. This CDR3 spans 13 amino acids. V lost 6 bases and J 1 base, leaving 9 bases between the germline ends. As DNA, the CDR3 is TGTGCCAGCAGAGGAACAGGCCAAGAGACCCAGTACTTC. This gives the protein CASRGTGQETQYF.

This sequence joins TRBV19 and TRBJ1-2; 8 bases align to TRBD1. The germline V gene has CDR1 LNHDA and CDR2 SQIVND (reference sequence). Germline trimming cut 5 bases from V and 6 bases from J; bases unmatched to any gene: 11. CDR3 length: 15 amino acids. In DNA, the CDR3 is TGTGCCAGTAGTCAGGTCCCGGGACAGGTCGATGGCTACACCTTC. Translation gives CASSQVPGQVDGYTF.

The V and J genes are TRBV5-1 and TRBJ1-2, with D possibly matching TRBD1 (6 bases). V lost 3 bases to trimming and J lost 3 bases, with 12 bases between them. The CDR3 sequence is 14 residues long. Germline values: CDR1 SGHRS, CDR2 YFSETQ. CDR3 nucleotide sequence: TGCGCCAGCAGCTGGACAGAGGTTGACTATGGCTACACCTTC. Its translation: CASSWTEVDYGYTF.

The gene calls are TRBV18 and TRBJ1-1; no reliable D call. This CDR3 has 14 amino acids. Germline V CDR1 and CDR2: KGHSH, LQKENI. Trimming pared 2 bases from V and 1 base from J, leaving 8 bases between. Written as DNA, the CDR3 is TGTGCCAGCTCACCAGAGGGTGGGAACACTGAAGCTTTCTTT. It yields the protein CASSPEGGNTEAFF.

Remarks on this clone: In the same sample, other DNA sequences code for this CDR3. In DNA form, the CDR3 reads TGTGCCAGCTCACCACGCAGGGGGAATGAAAAACTGTTTTTT. Translating gives CASSPRRGNEKLFF. This rearrangement joins TRBV18 to TRBJ1-4, with 7 bases that match TRBD1. CDR1 and CDR2 (germline): KGHSH, LQKENI. V shed 1 base and J 5 bases; nucleotides not matched to a gene: 1. This CDR3 is 14 amino acids long.

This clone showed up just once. CDR3 DNA: TGTGCCAGCTCACCCTCCTTCGGGCAGGGGGTCGAGCAGTACGTC. Translation: CASSPSFGQGVEQYV. The chain links TRBV18 to TRBJ2-7; 7 bases fit TRBD1. Trimming took 3 bases from V and 6 from J; bases not matched to a gene: 11. The CDR3 length is 15 residues. Germline V gene sequence: CDR1 KGHSH, CDR2 LQKENI.

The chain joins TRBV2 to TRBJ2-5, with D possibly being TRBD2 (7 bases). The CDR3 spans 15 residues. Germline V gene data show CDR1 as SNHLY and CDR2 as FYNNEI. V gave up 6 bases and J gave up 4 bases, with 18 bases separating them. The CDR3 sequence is CASRKEGGTTETQYF. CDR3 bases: TGTGCCAGCAGGAAGGAGGGGGGGACCACAGAGACCCAGTACTTC. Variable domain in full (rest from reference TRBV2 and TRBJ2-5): EPEVTQTPSHQVTQMGQEVILRCVPISNHLYFYWYRQILGQKVEFLVSFYNNEISEKSEIFDDQFSVERPDGSNFTLKIRSTKLEDSAMYFCASRKEGGTTETQYFGPGTRLLVL.

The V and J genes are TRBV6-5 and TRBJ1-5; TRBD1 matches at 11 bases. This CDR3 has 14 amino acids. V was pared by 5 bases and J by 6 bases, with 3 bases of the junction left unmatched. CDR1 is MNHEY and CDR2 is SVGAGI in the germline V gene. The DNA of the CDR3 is TGTGCCAGCAGTCGGACAGGGGGCTTTCAGCCCCAGCATTTT. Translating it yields CASSRTGGFQPQHF.

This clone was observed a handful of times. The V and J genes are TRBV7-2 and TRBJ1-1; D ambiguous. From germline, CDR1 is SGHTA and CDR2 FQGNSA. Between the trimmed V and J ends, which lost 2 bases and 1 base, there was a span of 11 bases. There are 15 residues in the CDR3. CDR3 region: CASSLKPGGNTEAFF. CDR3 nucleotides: TGTGCCAGCAGCTTAAAACCGGGAGGGAACACTGAAGCTTTCTTT.

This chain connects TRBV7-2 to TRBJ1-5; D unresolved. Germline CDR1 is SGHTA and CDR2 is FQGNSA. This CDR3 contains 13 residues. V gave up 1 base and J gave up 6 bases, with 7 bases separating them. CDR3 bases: TGTGCCAGCAGCTTAGACAGTTTTCAGCCCCAGCATTTT. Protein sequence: CASSLDSFQPQHF.

CDR3 nucleotides: TGTGCCAGTAGTCCCCAAGACGGACTAGCGGGAGAGACCCAGTACTTC. This encodes CASSPQDGLAGETQYF. The genes are TRBV19 and TRBJ2-5; TRBD2 matches at 11 bases. Germline V CDR1 and CDR2: LNHDA, SQIVND (reference sequence). V shed 5 bases and J 4 bases; nucleotides not matched to a gene: 9. The CDR3 spans 16 residues.

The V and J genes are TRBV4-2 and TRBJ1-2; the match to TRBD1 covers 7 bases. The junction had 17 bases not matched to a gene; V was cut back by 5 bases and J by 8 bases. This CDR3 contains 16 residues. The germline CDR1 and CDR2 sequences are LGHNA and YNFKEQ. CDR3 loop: CASSTQSRQGGSGYTF. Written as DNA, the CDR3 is TGTGCCAGCAGCACCCAATCCCGACAGGGCGGCAGCGGCTACACCTTC.

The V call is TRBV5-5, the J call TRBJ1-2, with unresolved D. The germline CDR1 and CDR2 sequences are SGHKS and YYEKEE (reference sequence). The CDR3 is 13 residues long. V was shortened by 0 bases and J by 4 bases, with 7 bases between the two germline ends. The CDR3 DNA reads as TGTGCCAGCAGCTTGGAACAGACCTATGGCTACACCTTC. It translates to CASSLEQTYGYTF.

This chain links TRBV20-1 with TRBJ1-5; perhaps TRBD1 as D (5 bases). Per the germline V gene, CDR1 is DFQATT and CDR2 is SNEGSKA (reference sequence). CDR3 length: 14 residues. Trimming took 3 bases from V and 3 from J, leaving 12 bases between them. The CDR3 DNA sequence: TGCAGTGCTAGTACCAGGGTTCTCAATCAGCCCCAGCATTTT. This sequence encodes CSASTRVLNQPQHF.

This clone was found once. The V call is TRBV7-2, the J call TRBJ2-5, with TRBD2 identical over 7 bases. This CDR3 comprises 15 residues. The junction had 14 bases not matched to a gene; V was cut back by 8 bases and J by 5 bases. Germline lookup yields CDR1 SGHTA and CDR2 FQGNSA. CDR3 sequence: CASSQYPAGVETQYF. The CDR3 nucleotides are TGTGCCAGCTCGCAATATCCCGCGGGGGTGGAGACCCAGTACTTC.

The CDR3 coding sequence is TGTGCCAGCAGCCCTGATGAAGCGGTAAGCGGGTACTTC. Its protein product is CASSPDEAVSGYF. V usage is TRBV5-5 and J usage is TRBJ2-7, with D possibly being TRBD2 (5 bases). The V and J ends lost 4 bases and 12 bases respectively, with 20 bases between them. The CDR3 runs to 13 residues. Germline assignment: CDR1 SGHKS and CDR2 YYEKEE (reference sequence).

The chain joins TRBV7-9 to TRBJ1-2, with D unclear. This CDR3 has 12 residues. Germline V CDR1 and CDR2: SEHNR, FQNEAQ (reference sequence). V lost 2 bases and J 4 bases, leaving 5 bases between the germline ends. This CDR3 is CASSLPFYGYTF. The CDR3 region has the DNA TGTGCCAGCAGCTTACCCTTCTATGGCTACACCTTC.

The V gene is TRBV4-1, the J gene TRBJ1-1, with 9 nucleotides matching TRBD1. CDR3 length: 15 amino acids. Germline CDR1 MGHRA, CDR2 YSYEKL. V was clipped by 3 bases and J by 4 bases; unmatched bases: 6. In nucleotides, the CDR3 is TGCGCCAGCAGCCAGCCTGGACAGGGGATCACTGAAGCTTTCTTT. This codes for CASSQPGQGITEAFF.